These T cell receptor beta chains were read from a single sample in a study of PD-1 blockade in classical Hodgkin lymphoma. Repertoires were generated with immunoSEQ multiplex PCR, while TCRdb's copy carries only in-frame clones and drops some. The sample gives about 7,900 clones, 70% to 90% of which show up once; around 20% is in the top ten. Sequences were derived from CD8+ T cells from blood, sampled at baseline. The receptors were sampled from a human donor with classical Hodgkin lymphoma. The conserved cysteine and the conserved F or W are not part of the CDR3 here. Each record gives: J gene, D gene, V gene, CDR3 protein. The D gene is left open where the match is weak.

J: TRBJ2-3; D: TRBD2; V: TRBV28; CDR3: ASTPLAGGSDTQY
J: TRBJ1-3; D: TRBD1; V: TRBV5-1; CDR3: ASSSRDSGNTIY
J: TRBJ2-4; D: .; V: TRBV19; CDR3: ASTTDRKLNIQY
J: TRBJ2-7; D: TRBD2; V: TRBV7-6; CDR3: ASSLAGGWSYEQY
J: TRBJ1-5; D: TRBD1; V: TRBV28; CDR3: ASNPTGVGNQPQH
J: TRBJ2-1; D: TRBD2; V: TRBV27; CDR3: ASSSGTSGYNEQF
J: TRBJ2-7; D: TRBD2; V: TRBV19; CDR3: ASSFRLASYEQY
J: TRBJ1-1; D: .; V: TRBV5-1; CDR3: ASSLLGNTEAF
J: TRBJ2-1; D: TRBD1; V: TRBV7-9; CDR3: ASSLLGWTGGNEQF
J: TRBJ1-2; D: .; V: TRBV7-9; CDR3: ASSHTGLDGYT
J: TRBJ2-3; D: .; V: TRBV19; CDR3: ASSITTLLTDTQY
J: TRBJ2-7; D: TRBD2; V: TRBV27; CDR3: ASSWGGSYEQY
J: TRBJ2-2; D: .; V: TRBV7-8; CDR3: ASSLRSGGITGELF
J: TRBJ2-5; D: .; V: TRBV19; CDR3: ASSYSQQETQY
J: TRBJ1-1; D: .; V: TRBV11-3; CDR3: ASSLTGNTEAF
J: TRBJ2-7; D: .; V: TRBV28; CDR3: ASSLSGDLDAEQY
J: TRBJ2-3; D: .; V: TRBV27; CDR3: ASNPSFGTDTQY
J: TRBJ2-2; D: .; V: TRBV7-9; CDR3: ASSLGFVVNTGELF
J: TRBJ2-1; D: TRBD2; V: TRBV4-1; CDR3: ASGLADNNEQF
J: TRBJ2-3; D: .; V: TRBV4-2; CDR3: ASSRGSGLTDTQY
J: TRBJ1-2; D: .; V: TRBV5-4; CDR3: ASSLRGVTVGYT
J: TRBJ1-1; D: .; V: TRBV28; CDR3: ASSDYPEAF
J: TRBJ1-4; D: .; V: TRBV4-1; CDR3: ASSQFDTNEKLF
J: TRBJ2-5; D: .; V: TRBV28; CDR3: ASRGARVLIEETQY
J: TRBJ2-1; D: .; V: TRBV6-1; CDR3: ASSFSDWGGNEQF
J: TRBJ1-3; D: .; V: TRBV5-6; CDR3: ASSLGSGSGNTIY
J: TRBJ2-7; D: .; V: TRBV27; CDR3: ASSFSSSYEQY
J: TRBJ2-2; D: .; V: TRBV9; CDR3: ASSVVLAGELF
J: TRBJ2-7; D: TRBD1; V: TRBV28; CDR3: ASEPGQGAYEQY
J: TRBJ2-7; D: TRBD2; V: TRBV15; CDR3: ATLGEGYEQY
J: TRBJ2-7; D: TRBD2; V: TRBV18; CDR3: ASSPKGLAATYEQY
J: TRBJ2-1; D: TRBD1; V: TRBV5-1; CDR3: ASSWNPTGVDNEQF
J: TRBJ2-7; D: .; V: TRBV6-6; CDR3: ASSYSRPGFYEQY
J: TRBJ1-1; D: .; V: TRBV6-5; CDR3: ASSQQVGRRTEAF
J: TRBJ1-5; D: .; V: TRBV4-1; CDR3: ASSQVASSSADQPQH
J: TRBJ2-4; D: .; V: TRBV7-9; CDR3: ASRSTQNIQY
J: TRBJ2-7; D: TRBD2; V: TRBV27; CDR3: ASSSRLASISYEQY
J: TRBJ1-5; D: TRBD1; V: TRBV19; CDR3: ASSPRTGFSFNQPQH
J: TRBJ2-5; D: .; V: TRBV28; CDR3: ASRLPGRETQY
J: TRBJ2-2; D: .; V: TRBV27; CDR3: ASSTDLNTGELF
J: TRBJ2-7; D: .; V: TRBV27; CDR3: ASSPWTDPSYEQY
J: TRBJ1-4; D: .; V: TRBV7-6; CDR3: ASSPLQDVRGEKLF
J: TRBJ2-5; D: .; V: TRBV5-1; CDR3: ASSLLQGIDLWEQY
J: TRBJ1-2; D: TRBD1; V: TRBV28; CDR3: ASSPGTGYPAVT
J: .; D: TRBD1; V: TRBV7-6; CDR3: ASSLGAAGGSYEQY
J: TRBJ2-3; D: .; V: TRBV5-1; CDR3: ASSLADFTDTQY
J: TRBJ2-7; D: .; V: TRBV5-8; CDR3: ASSLEGYYEQY
J: TRBJ2-1; D: .; V: TRBV10-1; CDR3: ASSDEGIWNEQF
J: TRBJ2-5; D: .; V: TRBV2; CDR3: ASPHIREETQY
J: TRBJ2-7; D: .; V: TRBV27; CDR3: ASSLLGTNSAPPFYEQY
J: TRBJ1-6; D: .; V: TRBV5-1; CDR3: ASSLTGADNSPLH
J: TRBJ2-1; D: TRBD2; V: TRBV6-4; CDR3: ASSDSASGGNEQF
J: TRBJ1-5; D: TRBD1; V: TRBV27; CDR3: ASSFTKTTGGRQPQH
J: TRBJ2-5; D: TRBD2; V: TRBV7-9; CDR3: ASSLGGLAGQETQY
J: TRBJ1-2; D: .; V: TRBV11-2; CDR3: ASSRWVENGYT